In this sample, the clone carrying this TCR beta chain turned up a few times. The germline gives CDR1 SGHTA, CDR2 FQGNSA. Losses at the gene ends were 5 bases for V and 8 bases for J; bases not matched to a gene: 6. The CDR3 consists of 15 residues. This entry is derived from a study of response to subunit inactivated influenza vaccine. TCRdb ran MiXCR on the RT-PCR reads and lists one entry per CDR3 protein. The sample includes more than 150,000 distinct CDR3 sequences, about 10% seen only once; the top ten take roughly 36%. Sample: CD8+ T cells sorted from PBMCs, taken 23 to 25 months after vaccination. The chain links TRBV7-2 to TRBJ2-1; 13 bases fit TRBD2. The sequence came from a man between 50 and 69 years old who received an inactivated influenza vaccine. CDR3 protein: CASSQGLAGRYEQFF. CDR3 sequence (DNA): TGTGCCAGCAGCCAGGGACTAGCGGGAAGATATGAGCAGTTCTTC.